The rows below give T cell receptor beta chains drawn from one sample of a study of blood T cell repertoires in COVID-19. Clones were sequenced by immunoSEQ multiplex PCR, and TCRdb holds only the in-frame ones, with some missing. The sample lists about 120,000 clones; 75% to 85% were seen once. The sample consisted of peripheral blood. The source is a human donor in a cohort sampled during active COVID-19. The conserved cysteine and the conserved F or W are not part of the CDR3 here. The order of the fields is J gene, clone size, V gene, CDR3 length, CDR3 protein. A row's size may be missing; if present it is once, few, many or a size class.

TRBJ2-7,-,TRBV6-5,12,ASRRTGDRDEQY
TRBJ2-5,-,TRBV7-2,13,ASSLVWTGQETQY
TRBJ2-2,-,TRBV24-1,10,ATMKATGELF
TRBJ2-4,once,TRBV5-5,13,ASSLSFSGEGIQY
TRBJ1-2,-,TRBV5-1,13,ASSSPTGTAYGYT
TRBJ2-7,few,TRBV11-3,12,ASSPYRGSYEQY
TRBJ2-7,-,TRBV5-4,13,ASSLEFSGSGEQY
TRBJ1-4,-,TRBV14,15,ASSQITGGAANEKLF
TRBJ2-1,few,TRBV7-9,13,ASSATSGAYNEQF
TRBJ1-2,-,TRBV3-1/TRBV3-2,14,ASSPRGSTDLYGYT
TRBJ2-2,-,TRBV4-3,13,ASSSSAQGAGELF
TRBJ2-3,-,TRBV15,11,ATSRDPPDTQY
TRBJ2-7,few,TRBV29-1,10,SVGGQSYEQY
TRBJ2-1,-,TRBV3-1/TRBV3-2,14,ASSQNVAGAYNEQF
TRBJ1-6,-,TRBV19,14,ASSRSYNRGNSPLH
TRBJ2-3,-,TRBV6-2/TRBV6-3,15,ASSRPPTSGREDTQY
TRBJ1-1,medium-sized,TRBV14,12,ASSLAGMNTEAF
TRBJ1-5,few,TRBV15,14,ATSRAWKAGDQPQH
TRBJ2-5,-,TRBV13,12,ASSFRDSQETQY
TRBJ1-1,-,TRBV6-2/TRBV6-3,11,ASSDGRNTEAF
TRBJ1-1,-,TRBV5-6,13,ASSLMRGVNTEAF
TRBJ1-2,-,TRBV19,12,ASSIATGGQGYT
TRBJ1-1,-,TRBV28,11,ASSRGSHTEAF
TRBJ1-1,-,TRBV5-1,11,ASSVDRRTEAF
TRBJ1-5,-,TRBV19,12,ASSIGLGGQPQH
TRBJ2-3,once,TRBV7-6,13,ASSKGLGGTDTQY
TRBJ2-3,-,TRBV6-2/TRBV6-3,14,ASSYLAGGPSDTQY
TRBJ2-7,-,TRBV9,12,ASSVETSGYEQY
TRBJ2-3,once,TRBV7-2,13,ASSRLGGVADTQY
TRBJ1-5,few,TRBV9,12,ASSRQDTNQPQH
TRBJ1-5,-,TRBV19,14,ASSLLVGQGDQPQH
TRBJ1-2,-,TRBV10-3,12,AISESADTYGYT
TRBJ2-7,once,TRBV10-3,11,AISEGQGSEQY
TRBJ2-1,-,TRBV7-2,16,ASRAGGGGPSSYNEQF
TRBJ1-2,-,TRBV9,11,ASSDGQGDGYT
TRBJ2-7,-,TRBV5-4,9,ARDSSYEQY
TRBJ1-2,-,TRBV28,12,ASSLSGRGYGYT
TRBJ1-1,-,TRBV7-9,11,ASSLGQGNEAF
TRBJ2-7,-,TRBV9,12,ASSEGLAGRGQY
TRBJ1-5,few,TRBV30,12,AWSPQVGNQPQH
TRBJ2-7,-,TRBV27,12,ASSVGQGPYEQY
TRBJ2-2,-,TRBV27,13,ASTPLLANTGELF
TRBJ2-7,-,TRBV7-6,14,ASSPSRDRGVREQY
TRBJ2-7,-,TRBV2,13,ASSDREGNPYEQY
TRBJ2-7,-,TRBV7-2,12,ASTSPEVGYEQY
TRBJ2-1,-,TRBV29-1,16,SVEDLGGTSGTYNEQF
TRBJ1-2,-,TRBV2,11,ASSDRAIAGYT
TRBJ2-5,once,TRBV7-2,14,ASSLVGRAIGETQY
TRBJ2-5,-,TRBV5-4,12,ASSRGQAQETQY
TRBJ1-2,-,TRBV5-1,12,ASSLGDSHYGYT
TRBJ1-6,-,TRBV13,12,ASSRDRDNSPLH
TRBJ1-5,-,TRBV4-2,15,ASSPWGGKGSNQPQH
TRBJ1-1,once,TRBV5-6,15,ASSRPGFEGQGRKAF
TRBJ2-7,-,TRBV7-9,10,ASSTGQYEQY
TRBJ2-7,-,TRBV2,12,ATTRDRRTYEQY
TRBJ2-1,-,TRBV6-2/TRBV6-3,13,ASSYGTGFVNEQF
TRBJ1-3,-,TRBV30,11,AWATGEGNTIY
TRBJ2-7,-,TRBV10-3,12,AISEPGQGIEQY
TRBJ1-3,-,TRBV24-1,14,ATSEPTQNSGNTIY